This T cell receptor beta chain was captured by sequencing in a study of shared clonotypes between healthy human individuals. Sequencing was performed with immunoSEQ multiplex PCR; in TCRdb, only in-frame clones are kept and a portion is missing. The table records about 2 million clones, over 85% of them present only once. As defined, naive CD8 cells were CD45RO-negative and positively selected for CCR7, with terminally differentiated effector memory CD45RA+ cells excluded. Donors, without exception, were Caucasian adults residing in Nashville, Tennessee. The CDR3 runs 11 residues. V dropped 0 bases and J dropped 6 bases, with 3 bases sitting between them. CDR1 and CDR2 (germline): PRHDT, FYEKMQ (reference sequence). Worth noting for this clone: A much larger clonotype is one base distant, so this may be a read error. This specimen includes other DNA sequences encoding the same CDR3.

The V call is TRBV13, the J call TRBJ2-7; unclear D gene. The sample consisted of naive CD8+ T cells sorted from blood. The clonotype originates from a man aged 18 to 29 in good health. Written as DNA, the CDR3 is TGTGCCAGCAGCTTAGGCCCCGAGCAGTACTTC. Translation: CASSLGPEQYF.